This TCR beta chain was identified in a study of cytomegalovirus exposure and HLA in healthy donors. Whole-study findings and limits: For cytomegalovirus status, the classifier reportedly gave diagnoses with high specificity and sensitivity. Generally TCR sequences proved uncommon, though certain public TCRs appeared in numerous donors. Among TCR beta chains, those listed as cytomegalovirus-associated numbered some 170.

CDR1 is SGDLS and CDR2 is YYNGEE in the germline V gene. V lost 0 bases, J lost 0 bases, and 4 bases lay in between. The CDR3 is made up of 13 amino acids. Of note for this clone: Antigen: not known.

Method: immunoSEQ multiplex PCR; TCRdb's copy keeps in-frame clones and lacks some. Of about 130,000 clones in the sample, 70% to 85% were seen once. The receptor comes from a man aged 30-40 years in good health and CMV-seropositive. The rearrangement links TRBV9 to TRBJ2-7; D not resolved. Sequencing was done on a sample of PBMCs. CDR3 residues: CASSVGPSYEQYF. The CDR3 bases are TGTGCCAGCAGCGTAGGGCCCTCCTACGAGCAGTACTTC.